A single sample is the source of the 5 T cell receptor beta chains below, sequenced in a study of T-cell reconstitution after alpha-beta-depleted transplantation in children. TCRbeta library preparation incorporated unique molecular identifiers. A single record per CDR3 protein comes from TCRdb applying MiXCR to the PCR reads. The data contain 480,000 or so distinct CDR3 sequences, about 10% of them seen just once; the ten biggest clones take up about 2%. The starting material was PBMCs, obtained before TCRalphabeta/CD19-depleted stem cell transplant. The source is a child between 2 and 9 years old with inherited bone marrow failure, due to receive a stem cell transplant.

This clonotype was picked up many times. The rearrangement joins TRBV4-3 to TRBJ1-2; D unresolved. The CDR3 runs 14 residues. Trimming removed 3 bases at V and 4 bases at J, with 12 bases between. Germline V gives CDR1 LGHNA, CDR2 YSLEER. DNA of the CDR3: TGCGCCAGCAGCCAGTCAGGACGGGGCTATGGCTACACCTTC. The encoded protein is CASSQSGRGYGYTF.

This rearrangement joins TRBV27 to TRBJ2-7; D may correspond to TRBD1 or TRBD2 (6 bases each). V was cut by 2 bases and J by 6 bases, with 14 bases left in between. The CDR3 has 14 amino acids. CDR1 is MNHEY and CDR2 is SMNVEV in the germline V gene (reference sequence). The CDR3 spells CASSLSSGRGEQYF. DNA for the CDR3: TGTGCCAGCAGTTTAAGTAGCGGCAGGGGCGAGCAGTACTTC.

This clonotype was counted only a few times. The CDR3 loop is CSARVGQGGYYNEQFF. The DNA for the CDR3 is TGCAGTGCTAGAGTTGGCCAGGGAGGCTACTACAATGAGCAGTTCTTC. The V gene is TRBV20-1, the J gene TRBJ2-1; a possible D gene is TRBD2 (6 bases). From germline, CDR1 is DFQATT and CDR2 SNEGSKA (reference sequence). Trimming stripped 1 base from V and 3 bases from J, with 16 bases between. The CDR3 consists of 16 residues.

The V gene is TRBV5-1, the J gene TRBJ2-7; 8 positions agree with TRBD1. V was clipped by 3 bases and J by 0 bases; unmatched bases: 2. CDR1 is SGHRS and CDR2 is YFSETQ in the germline V gene. The CDR3 sequence is 14 residues long. CDR3 in DNA: TGCGCCAGCAGCTGGGACAGGCTCTCCTACGAGCAGTACTTC. Amino acids: CASSWDRLSYEQYF.

This clonotype was picked up many times. This chain uses TRBV28 with TRBJ2-3; weak D call: TRBD2 (5 bases). There are 15 residues in the CDR3. The V gene lost 4 bases and the J gene lost 0 bases, with 11 bases spanning the gap. CDR1 is MDHEN, CDR2 SYDVKM, per germline. CDR3 region: CASSSAGESTDTQYF. DNA for the CDR3: TGTGCCAGCAGTTCGGCCGGGGAGAGCACAGATACGCAGTATTTT. Full variable domain (remainder filled in from reference TRBV28 and TRBJ2-3): DVKVTQSSRYLVKRTGEKVFLECVQDMDHENMFWYRQDPGLGLRLIYFSYDVKMKEKGDIPEGYSVSREKKERFSLILESASTNQTSMYLCASSSAGESTDTQYFGPGTRLTVL.